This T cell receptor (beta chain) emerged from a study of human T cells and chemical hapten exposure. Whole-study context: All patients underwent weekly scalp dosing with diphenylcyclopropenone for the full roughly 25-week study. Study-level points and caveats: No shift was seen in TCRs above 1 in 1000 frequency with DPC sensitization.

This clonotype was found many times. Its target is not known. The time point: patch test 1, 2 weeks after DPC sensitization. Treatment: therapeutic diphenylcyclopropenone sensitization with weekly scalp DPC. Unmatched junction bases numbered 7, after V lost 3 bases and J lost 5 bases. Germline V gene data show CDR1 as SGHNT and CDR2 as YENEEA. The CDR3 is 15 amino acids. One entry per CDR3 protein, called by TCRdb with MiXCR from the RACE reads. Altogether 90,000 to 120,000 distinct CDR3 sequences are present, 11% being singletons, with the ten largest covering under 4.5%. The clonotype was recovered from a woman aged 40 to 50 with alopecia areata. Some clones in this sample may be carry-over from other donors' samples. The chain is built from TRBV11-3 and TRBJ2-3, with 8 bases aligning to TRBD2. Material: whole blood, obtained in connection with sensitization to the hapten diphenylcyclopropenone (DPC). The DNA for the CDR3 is TGTGCCAGCAGCTTCTCTGCCGGGGGGGGAGATACGCAGTATTTT. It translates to CASSFSAGGGDTQYF.